Following are 15 T cell receptor beta chains from one sample sequenced in a study of blood T cell repertoires in COVID-19. Data came from immunoSEQ multiplex PCR; TCRdb stores just in-frame clones and leaves some out. The data contain approximately 110,000 clones, about three quarters of them singletons. Sequenced input: peripheral blood. The receptors were sampled from a human donor with acute or convalescent COVID-19. The donor label of this sample is uncertain.

The sample holds a few counts of this clone. The chain joins TRBV30 to TRBJ1-6; 7 positions agree with TRBD1. There are 13 residues in the CDR3. V lost 5 bases and J lost 9; bases outside the gene matches: 7. In germline, CDR1 is GTSNPN, CDR2 SVGIG (reference sequence). The CDR3 sequence is CAWRGTVGSPLHF. CDR3 in DNA: TGTGCCTGGCGCGGGACAGTTGGTTCACCCCTCCACTTT.

The chain is built from TRBV5-1 and TRBJ2-2; TRBD2 might be the D (6 bases). Per germline, CDR1 SGHRS and CDR2 YFSETQ. V lost 3 bases and J lost 7, with 13 bases in between. CDR3 length: 14 amino acids. The CDR3 loop is CASSSQRGGGELFF. The DNA for the CDR3 is TGCGCCAGCAGCTCCCAACGGGGAGGCGGGGAGCTGTTTTTT.

J is TRBJ1-6 and V is TRBV4-1; D uncertain. V was clipped by 6 bases and J by 0 bases, with 12 bases between them. Germline V gives CDR1 MGHRA, CDR2 YSYEKL. CDR3 length equals 16 residues. In DNA, the CDR3 is TGCGCCAGCAGTCGACTTCTGAGCTCCTATAATTCACCCCTCCACTTT. Amino acids: CASSRLLSSYNSPLHF.

The CDR3 DNA sequence: TGTGCCAGCAGTTTATGGGGACAGGGGAATAATTCACCCCTCCACTTT. This encodes CASSLWGQGNNSPLHF. The chain is built from TRBV28 and TRBJ1-6; 10 bases fit TRBD1. V lost 0 bases to trimming and J lost 5 bases; unmatched junction nucleotides: 1. This CDR3 has 16 amino acids. Germline V CDR1 and CDR2: MDHEN, SYDVKM.

This clone was counted ten times or more. The chain employs TRBV15 and TRBJ1-5; D perhaps matches TRBD1 (5 bases). The CDR3 runs to 16 residues. Germline V gene data show CDR1 as LNHNV and CDR2 as YYDKDF (reference sequence). Between the trimmed V and J ends, which lost 0 bases and 4 bases, there was a span of 13 bases. In DNA, the CDR3 is TGTGCCACCAGCAGAGATTCCGGGGGACGGAATCAGCCCCAGCATTTT. It is translated as CATSRDSGGRNQPQHF.

This clone has more than one count but fewer than ten. The chain joins TRBV6-1 to TRBJ1-1; D not certain. The germline V and J ends were trimmed by 3 bases and 1 base, with 6 bases remaining between them. Germline values: CDR1 MNHNS, CDR2 SASEGT. The CDR3 is made up of 13 amino acids. For the CDR3, the DNA is TGTGCCAGCAGTGATCGGGGGAACACTGAAGCTTTCTTT. Its translation: CASSDRGNTEAFF.

The V and J genes are TRBV6-5 and TRBJ1-1; a possible D gene is TRBD1 (6 bases). The ends were cut back, 0 bases at V and 4 bases at J, with 9 bases in the middle. The CDR3 covers 14 residues. Germline V lookup: CDR1 MNHEY, CDR2 SVGAGI. The CDR3 protein is CASSYSRGGTEAFF. The CDR3 bases are TGTGCCAGCAGTTACTCGAGGGGGGGCACTGAAGCTTTCTTT.

CDR3 residues: CASSEQGSSYEQYF. Written as DNA, the CDR3 is TGTGCCAGCAGTGAACAGGGGAGCTCCTACGAGCAGTACTTC. The chain has TRBV2 and TRBJ2-7, with TRBD1 as a possible D gene (6 bases). The CDR3 has 14 amino acids. Germline CDR1 is SNHLY and CDR2 is FYNNEI. Trimming left V 2 bases short and J 0 bases short, with 8 bases between.

This chain links TRBV2 with TRBJ1-4, with D perhaps matching TRBD1 (5 bases). This CDR3 spans 12 amino acids. CDR1 is SNHLY and CDR2 is FYNNEI in the germline V gene. The germline V and J ends were trimmed by 7 bases and 8 bases, with 11 bases remaining between them. The CDR3 loop reads CASTQGGEKLFF. The CDR3 DNA is TGTGCCAGCACCCAGGGCGGAGAAAAACTGTTTTTT.

The chain carries TRBV6-5 and TRBJ1-4; D gene ambiguous. The V end was cut by 2 bases, the J end by 0 bases, with 7 bases between. The CDR3 sequence is 15 residues long. From germline, CDR1 is MNHEY and CDR2 SVGAGI. CDR3: CASSYKRPTNEKLFF. The CDR3 coding sequence is TGTGCCAGCAGTTACAAGCGACCAACTAATGAAAAACTGTTTTTT.

J is TRBJ2-5 and V is TRBV20-1; the D gene is possibly TRBD2 (5 bases). The CDR3 sequence is 15 residues long. Between the trimmed V and J ends, which lost 3 bases and 4 bases, there was a span of 18 bases. The germline V gene encodes CDR1 DFQATT and CDR2 SNEGSKA (reference sequence). The chain's CDR3 is CSASGPGRVRETQYF. The CDR3 DNA sequence: TGCAGTGCTAGTGGGCCTGGGCGGGTTCGAGAGACCCAGTACTTC.

The chain carries TRBV19 and TRBJ1-6; D gene unclear. This CDR3 has 14 amino acids. The V end was cut by 7 bases, the J end by 2 bases, with 9 bases between. CDR1 and CDR2 (germline): LNHDA, SQIVND (reference sequence). The chain's CDR3 is CASIGDAYNSPLHF. The CDR3 DNA reads as TGTGCCAGTATCGGAGATGCCTATAATTCACCCCTCCACTTT. The whole variable domain, filled in from reference TRBV19 and TRBJ1-6, reads DGGITQSPKYLFRKEGQNVTLSCEQNLNHDAMYWYRQDPGQGLRLIYYSQIVNDFQKGDIAEGYSVSREKKESFPLTVTSAQKNPTAFYLCASIGDAYNSPLHFGNGTRLTVT.

This clone was seen once. V and J are TRBV24-1 and TRBJ2-3; 10 bases are a match to TRBD1. Germline-derived CDR1 and CDR2 are KGHDR and SFDVKD. This CDR3 has 15 residues. Trimming cost V 5 bases and J 4 bases; bases outside gene matches: 5. The CDR3: CATSARDRGSDTQYF. The CDR3, as DNA: TGTGCCACCAGTGCTCGGGACAGGGGATCAGATACGCAGTATTTT.

This chain uses TRBV6-5 with TRBJ1-2; possibly TRBD1 for D (6 bases). The V end was cut by 4 bases, the J end by 1 base, with 13 bases between. The germline V gene has CDR1 MNHEY and CDR2 SVGAGI. This CDR3 is built from 15 residues. CDR3 in amino acids: CASSLRRTDNYGYTF. DNA of the CDR3: TGTGCCAGCAGTTTGCGGAGGACAGATAACTATGGCTACACCTTC.

This chain uses TRBV28 with TRBJ1-1; perhaps TRBD1 as D (6 bases). Germline CDR1 and CDR2: MDHEN and SYDVKM. This CDR3 is 12 amino acids long. The CDR3 reads CICGGRNTEAFF. In DNA form, the CDR3 reads TGTATCTGCGGGGGGCGGAACACTGAAGCTTTCTTT.